This passage covers 13 T cell receptor beta chains from one sample sequenced in a study of cytomegalovirus exposure and HLA in healthy donors. PCR employed 60 Vbeta and 13 Jbeta primers. Some clones are missing from TCRdb's copy, which holds only in-frame ones; the method was immunoSEQ multiplex PCR. Of some 120,000 clones detected, about 70% appear once; the ten largest clones hold more than 10%. The sequenced sample was PBMCs. These receptors all come from a woman in her thirties or forties in good health and CMV-seropositive.

The sample holds many counts of this clone. The rearrangement uses TRBV6-1 and TRBJ1-6; 7 nucleotides agree with TRBD1. This CDR3 region has 16 residues. Germline CDR1 and CDR2: MNHNS and SASEGT. The junction had 9 bases not matched to a gene; V was cut back by 3 bases and J by 7 bases. Here the CDR3 reads CASSDRTGQSNSPLHF. The CDR3 DNA reads as TGTGCCAGCAGTGATCGGACAGGCCAGAGCAATTCACCCCTCCACTTT.

There are a few counts of this clone. The chain recombines TRBV7-9 with TRBJ2-2; the D gene is possibly TRBD1 (5 bases). Trimming removed 2 bases from V and 2 bases from J, with 12 bases in between. The CDR3 runs 16 residues. Germline loops: CDR1 SEHNR, CDR2 FQNEAQ (reference sequence). CDR3 DNA sequence: TGTGCCAGCAGCTTACTATTCAGGGTTAACACCGGGGAGCTGTTTTTT. Translation gives CASSLLFRVNTGELFF.

This clone was recorded only once. The gene calls are TRBV7-9 and TRBJ1-4; 7 bases are a match to TRBD1. The CDR3 contains 15 residues. CDR1 SEHNR and CDR2 FQNEAQ come from the germline V gene (reference sequence). Trimming took 5 bases from V and 8 from J; bases not matched to a gene: 11. The CDR3 DNA sequence: TGTGCCAGCAGCCCGAAAGGACAGGCCCAAGAAAAACTGTTTTTT. It is translated as CASSPKGQAQEKLFF.

The chain is built from TRBV30 and TRBJ1-5, with D perhaps TRBD1 (5 bases). V was pared by 5 bases and J by 8 bases, with 16 bases between. The CDR3 is made up of 13 amino acids. Germline CDR1 and CDR2: GTSNPN and SVGIG (reference sequence). CDR3 coding DNA: TGTGCCTGGGGGGCCCTGAGAGGTGAGCCCCAGCATTTT. This encodes CAWGALRGEPQHF.

The rearrangement links TRBV28 to TRBJ2-3, with 7 bases identical to TRBD1. CDR1 MDHEN and CDR2 SYDVKM come from the germline V gene. The CDR3 contains 14 residues. The junction had 7 bases not matched to a gene; V was cut back by 9 bases and J by 1 base. For the CDR3, the DNA is TGTGCCAGTATGCCGGGACAGCGCACAGATACGCAGTATTTT. It codes for CASMPGQRTDTQYF. The full variable domain, completed using reference TRBV28 and TRBJ2-3, is DVKVTQSSRYLVKRTGEKVFLECVQDMDHENMFWYRQDPGLGLRLIYFSYDVKMKEKGDIPEGYSVSREKKERFSLILESASTNQTSMYLCASMPGQRTDTQYFGPGTRLTVL.

V gene TRBV5-6 combines with J gene TRBJ2-7, with 9 bases lining up with TRBD1. This CDR3 has 16 amino acids. Germline loops: CDR1 SGHDT, CDR2 YYEEEE. Germline trimming cut 0 bases from V and 3 bases from J; bases unmatched to any gene: 7. The CDR3 DNA follows: TGTGCCAGCAGCTTGGCCCGGACAGGGGCTAGCTACGAGCAGTACTTC. Translating gives CASSLARTGASYEQYF.

The chain joins TRBV4-1 to TRBJ2-7, with 7 positions matching TRBD1. The germline gives CDR1 MGHRA, CDR2 YSYEKL. V was clipped by 3 bases and J by 2 bases; unmatched bases: 13. This CDR3 comprises 17 residues. The CDR3 coding sequence is TGCGCCAGCAGCCATACACAGGGGCCATCCTCCACCTACGAGCAGTACTTC. Amino acid sequence: CASSHTQGPSSTYEQYF.

The chain couples TRBV7-2 to TRBJ1-1; 10 bases agree with TRBD1. CDR1 is SGHTA and CDR2 is FQGNSA in the germline V gene. Germline trimming cut 1 base from V and 5 bases from J; bases unmatched to any gene: 4. This CDR3 has 15 residues. The CDR3 DNA sequence: TGTGCCAGCAGCTTAGTCGGGACAGGGGAAACTGAAGCTTTCTTT. As protein: CASSLVGTGETEAFF.

The chain uses TRBV13 and TRBJ2-3; D might be TRBD2 (6 bases). CDR1 is PRHDT and CDR2 is FYEKMQ in the germline V gene (reference sequence). The CDR3 sequence is 16 residues long. The V and J ends lost 4 bases and 0 bases respectively, with 14 bases between them. The chain's CDR3 is CASSSRLEGSTDTQYF. The DNA of the CDR3 is TGTGCCAGCAGCTCCCGACTAGAAGGAAGCACAGATACGCAGTATTTT.

The V and J genes are TRBV2 and TRBJ2-1, with TRBD2 identical over 7 bases. Germline V lookup: CDR1 SNHLY, CDR2 FYNNEI. Trimming at V came to 4 bases and at J to 9 bases, leaving 6 bases not matched to a gene. There are 13 residues in the CDR3. The CDR3 DNA reads TGTGCCAGCAGTGGGATAGAGCGGGGTGAGCAGTTCTTC. Translating gives CASSGIERGEQFF. The full variable domain, rest sourced from reference TRBV2 and TRBJ2-1, is EPEVTQTPSHQVTQMGQEVILRCVPISNHLYFYWYRQILGQKVEFLVSFYNNEISEKSEIFDDQFSVERPDGSNFTLKIRSTKLEDSAMYFCASSGIERGEQFFGPGTRLTVL.

The chain couples TRBV4-1 to TRBJ1-1, with 7 bases matching TRBD1. Unmatched junction bases numbered 6, after V lost 1 base and J lost 4 bases. The germline gives CDR1 MGHRA, CDR2 YSYEKL. The CDR3 extends over 15 amino acids. The CDR3: CASSQVTGVGTEAFF. The CDR3 nucleotides read TGCGCCAGCAGCCAAGTTACAGGGGTTGGCACTGAAGCTTTCTTT.

The gene calls are TRBV30 and TRBJ1-5; D unclear. V was cut by 3 bases and J by 4 bases, with 25 bases left in between. This CDR3 comprises 18 residues. Germline CDR1 reads GTSNPN; CDR2 reads SVGIG (reference sequence). This chain's CDR3 is CAWSRGFGRGFGNQPQHF. The CDR3, as DNA: TGTGCCTGGAGCCGAGGATTTGGCCGCGGGTTTGGGAATCAGCCCCAGCATTTT.

The V call is TRBV10-3, the J call TRBJ1-1; TRBD1 matches 10 bases. The ends lost 0 bases at V and 4 bases at J; junction bases unmatched: 2. Germline CDR1 and CDR2: ENHRY and SYGVKD. The CDR3 runs 15 residues. The CDR3 reads CAISESGQGFTEAFF. CDR3 DNA sequence: TGTGCCATCAGTGAGTCGGGACAGGGGTTCACTGAAGCTTTCTTT.